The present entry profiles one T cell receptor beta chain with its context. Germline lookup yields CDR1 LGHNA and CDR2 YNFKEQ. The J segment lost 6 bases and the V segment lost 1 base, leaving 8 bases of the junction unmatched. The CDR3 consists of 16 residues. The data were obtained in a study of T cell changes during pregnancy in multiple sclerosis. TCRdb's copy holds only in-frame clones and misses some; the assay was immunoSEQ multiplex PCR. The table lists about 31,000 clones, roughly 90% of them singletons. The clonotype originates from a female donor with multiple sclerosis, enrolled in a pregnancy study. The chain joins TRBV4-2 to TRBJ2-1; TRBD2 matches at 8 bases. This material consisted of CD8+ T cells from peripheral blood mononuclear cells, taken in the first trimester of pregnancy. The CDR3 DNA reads TGTGCCAGCAGCCAAGTGGCAGCGGGAGAGGGCAATGAGCAGTTCTTC. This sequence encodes CASSQVAAGEGNEQFF.